This T cell receptor (beta chain) comes out of a study of blood T cell repertoires in COVID-19. TCRdb keeps only in-frame clones here, not all; method: immunoSEQ multiplex PCR. In the table there are 40,000 to 50,000 clones, more than 85% of which are singletons. CDR1 is LNHDA and CDR2 is SQIVND in the germline V gene (reference sequence). Trimming took 2 bases from V and 2 from J, leaving 16 bases between them. The CDR3 is 16 residues long. The chain combines TRBV19 with TRBJ2-7; perhaps TRBD1 as D (6 bases). What was sequenced was PBMCs or T cells enriched from blood (not recorded which). The receptor comes from a woman in her forties or fifties who had recovered from COVID-19. The CDR3 coding sequence is TGTGCCAGTAGTATAATGGGGGCAGTTCTGCCCTACGAGCAGTACTTC. This translates into CASSIMGAVLPYEQYF.